A selection of T cell receptor beta chains follows, all from one sample in a study of T cell repertoires in cytomegalovirus infection. A single record per CDR3 protein comes from TCRdb applying MiXCR to the reads. The sample lists some 400,000 distinct CDR3 sequences; less than 20% were seen once. Sequencing was carried out using PBMCs. Source of these receptors: a human donor in good health (CMV status not recorded). Some clones in this sample may be carry-over from other donors' samples. Each CDR3 is given with its conserved first and last residue. D genes are given only for firm matches. Expanded clones are given a class, and other clones once, few, many or no size at all.

>TRBJ2-3|.|TRBV2|.
CASSGQTTDTQYF
TGTGCCAGCAGCGGACAGACCACAGATACGCAGTATTTT
>TRBJ2-5|.|TRBV7-6|many
CAGSDFAKETQYF
TGTGCCGGGAGCGATTTTGCAAAAGAGACCCAGTACTTC
>TRBJ2-1|TRBD1|TRBV3-1|.
CASSQNLDRGQFF
TGTGCCAGCAGCCAAAACTTGGACAGGGGGCAGTTCTTC
>TRBJ2-3|.|TRBV20-1|.
CSAPGPTSPGTDTQYF
TGCAGTGCTCCGGGACCTACGTCTCCTGGCACAGATACGCAGTATTTT
>TRBJ2-2|.|TRBV20-1|few
CSARDRGTVNTGELFF
TGCAGTGCTAGAGATCGGGGCACAGTAAACACCGGGGAGCTGTTTTTT
>TRBJ2-5|.|TRBV7-6|many
CASSLVGVLAGETQYF
TGTGCCAGCAGCTTAGTGGGAGTCTTGGCAGGGGAGACCCAGTACTTC
>TRBJ2-1|.|TRBV7-2|many
CASSSGKYNEQFF
TGTGCCAGCAGCTCAGGAAAGTACAATGAGCAGTTCTTC
>TRBJ1-1|.|TRBV2|.
CASNRVGTNTEAFF
TGTGCCAGCAACAGGGTAGGGACGAACACTGAAGCTTTCTTT
>TRBJ1-2|.|TRBV28|few
CASSTDSPLSYGYTF
TGTGCCAGCAGCACCGACAGCCCCCTATCCTATGGCTACACCTTC
>TRBJ1-5|.|TRBV12-5|few
CASGRSPEGDQPQHF
TGTGCTAGTGGTCGATCCCCCGAAGGGGATCAGCCCCAGCATTTT
>TRBJ2-7|TRBD2|TRBV20-1|few
CSARAGGRIEQYF
TGCAGTGCTAGAGCGGGAGGGCGAATCGAGCAGTACTTC
>TRBJ1-1|.|TRBV12-3/TRBV12-4|.
CASIFSWDTEAFF
TGTGCCAGCATTTTCTCTTGGGACACTGAAGCTTTCTTT
>TRBJ2-7|.|TRBV20-1|.
CSARARAFREQYF
TGCAGTGCTAGGGCTCGGGCCTTCAGGGAGCAGTACTTC
>TRBJ1-1|TRBD1|TRBV28|few
CASSSGTGGMATEAFF
TGTGCCAGCAGCTCCGGGACAGGGGGGATGGCCACTGAAGCTTTCTTT
>TRBJ1-4|.|TRBV7-9|many
CASSSNEGYEKLFF
TGTGCCAGCAGCTCCAATGAAGGATATGAAAAACTGTTTTTT
>TRBJ1-5|.|TRBV27|few
CASGSPTPGTVSQHF
TGTGCCAGCGGATCGCCGACCCCAGGGACGGTGAGCCAGCATTTT
>TRBJ2-3|.|TRBV7-6|many
CASSLVLADTQYF
TGTGCCAGCAGCTTAGTCTTGGCAGATACGCAGTATTTT
>TRBJ2-7|.|TRBV12-3/TRBV12-4|few
CASAGGIFYEQYF
TGTGCCAGCGCCGGCGGGATATTCTACGAGCAGTACTTC
>TRBJ1-2|.|TRBV7-2|many
CASSIGPLGYTF
TGTGCCAGCAGCATTGGGCCCCTAGGCTACACCTTC
>TRBJ1-2|.|TRBV29-1|few
CSLWSSVGGSFYGYTF
TGCAGCCTATGGTCCAGCGTTGGTGGCAGTTTTTATGGCTACACCTTC
>TRBJ1-4|TRBD1|TRBV2|.
CASSDRGLGKLFF
TGTGCCAGCAGTGACAGGGGGCTTGGAAAACTGTTTTTT
>TRBJ2-7|.|TRBV7-2|many
CASSFRTYEAGTRYEQYF
TGTGCCAGCAGCTTTAGGACCTACGAGGCAGGAACGAGATACGAGCAGTACTTC
>TRBJ1-1|.|TRBV30|few
CAWSTPPTNTEAFF
TGTGCCTGGAGTACCCCTCCTACGAACACTGAAGCTTTCTTT
>TRBJ2-5|.|TRBV7-7|many
CASSLNPRGELMETQYF
TGTGCCAGCAGCTTAAACCCCCGGGGAGAGCTCATGGAGACCCAGTACTTC
>TRBJ1-1|TRBD1|TRBV7-2|once
CASSTTGWSTEAFF
TGTGCCAGCAGCACGACAGGGTGGAGCACTGAAGCTTTCTTT
>TRBJ2-7|TRBD2|TRBV20-1|many
CSAVAGRAPREQYF
TGCAGTGCTGTAGCGGGCCGAGCCCCTCGGGAGCAGTACTTC
>TRBJ1-3|.|TRBV7-6|many
CASSLGWGVSGNTIYF
TGTGCCAGCAGCTTAGGCTGGGGCGTCTCTGGAAACACCATATATTTT
>TRBJ1-2|TRBD1|TRBV4-2|few
CAISGGIGYGYTF
TGTGCCATCTCAGGGGGCATAGGCTATGGCTACACCTTC
>TRBJ1-2|.|TRBV5-5|many
CASLRDSQLGDGYTF
TGTGCCAGCCTCCGGGACTCCCAGCTTGGAGATGGCTACACCTTC
>TRBJ1-1|.|TRBV6-7|.
CASSYSLGYTEAFF
TGTGCCAGCAGTTACTCGTTGGGGTACACTGAAGCTTTCTTT
>TRBJ2-3|.|TRBV19|.
CASRGRSYTDTQYF
TGTGCCAGTAGGGGCAGATCGTACACAGATACGCAGTATTTT
>TRBJ2-1|.|TRBV12-3/TRBV12-4|once
CASSIGRFGGYNEQFF
TGTGCCAGCAGTATCGGTCGTTTTGGTGGCTACAATGAGCAGTTCTTC
>TRBJ1-5|TRBD1|TRBV19|few
CASSPSQTGRNQPQHF
TGTGCCAGTAGTCCCTCGCAGACAGGGAGAAATCAGCCCCAGCATTTT
>TRBJ2-1|.|TRBV20-1|.
CSARAGGQSGMSEQFF
TGCAGTGCTAGAGCAGGGGGGCAATCCGGGATGTCTGAGCAGTTCTTC
>TRBJ2-7|TRBD1|TRBV7-2|many
CASSWGQTYEQYF
TGTGCCAGCAGCTGGGGACAGACCTACGAGCAGTACTTC
>TRBJ1-3|.|TRBV7-9|many
CASSPYRVGNTIYF
TGTGCCAGCAGCCCCTATAGGGTCGGAAACACCATATATTTT
>TRBJ2-1|TRBD2|TRBV12-3/TRBV12-4|.
CASSFRAGGRHEQFF
TGTGCCAGCAGTTTTAGAGCGGGGGGGCGCCATGAGCAGTTCTTC
>TRBJ2-6|.|TRBV7-2|many
CASSLVLAGGAGANVLTF
TGTGCCAGCAGCTTAGTTTTGGCCGGGGGAGCTGGGGCCAACGTCCTGACTTTC
>TRBJ2-3|TRBD2|TRBV19|.
CASSMRREVDTQYF
TGTGCCAGTAGTATGCGGCGGGAGGTAGATACGCAGTATTTT
>TRBJ2-3|TRBD2|TRBV11-1|many
CASGRDPPDTQYF
TGTGCCAGCGGGAGGGATCCCCCAGATACGCAGTATTTT
>TRBJ2-1|.|TRBV7-2|many
CASSLAGGSHNEQFF
TGTGCCAGCAGCTTAGCGGGGGGCTCCCACAATGAGCAGTTCTTC
>TRBJ2-5|TRBD2|TRBV7-2|.
CASSLIAGGLGETQYF
TGTGCCAGCAGCTTAATAGCGGGAGGGCTGGGGGAGACCCAGTACTTC
>TRBJ2-7|.|TRBV23-1|.
CASSQSGEGRSYEQYF
TGCGCCAGCAGTCAATCCGGAGAGGGGCGATCCTACGAGCAGTACTTC
>TRBJ1-5|.|TRBV5-4|.
CASSLGGTGQPQHF
TGTGCCAGCAGCTTGGGGGGGACGGGGCAGCCCCAGCATTTT
>TRBJ2-1|.|TRBV2|few
CASTPGPVGNEQFF
TGTGCCAGCACCCCGGGACCGGTGGGCAATGAGCAGTTCTTC
>TRBJ2-1|TRBD1|TRBV28|.
CASITGGSSFYAEQFF
TGTGCCAGCATTACAGGGGGATCCTCTTTCTACGCTGAGCAGTTCTTC
>TRBJ2-5|.|TRBV7-4|many
CASSNEETQYF
TGTGCCAGCAGCAACGAAGAGACCCAGTACTTC
>TRBJ1-4|TRBD1|TRBV6-6|few
CASSSTGAANEKLFF
TGTGCCAGCAGTTCAACAGGGGCCGCTAATGAAAAACTGTTTTTT
>TRBJ2-3|.|TRBV7-8|many
CASSPRRGVGTDTQYF
TGTGCCAGCAGCCCCAGGCGCGGGGTCGGGACAGATACGCAGTATTTT
>TRBJ2-7|TRBD2|TRBV11-2|few
CASSLSRGTSSYEQYF
TGTGCCAGCAGCCTATCTCGGGGGACTAGCAGCTACGAGCAGTACTTC
>TRBJ1-1|.|TRBV4-1|.
CASSQGTPLGTNTEAFF
TGCGCCAGCAGCCAAGGGACTCCGCTGGGGACGAACACTGAAGCTTTCTTT
>TRBJ2-3|.|TRBV7-6|.
CASSLGMGADTQYF
TGTGCCAGCAGCTTAGGTATGGGCGCAGATACGCAGTATTTT
>TRBJ1-5|.|TRBV4-2|few
CASSQGERGNQPQHF
TGTGCCAGCAGCCAAGGGGAGAGGGGCAATCAGCCCCAGCATTTT
>TRBJ2-5|.|TRBV15|few
CATSARGVAQETQYF
TGTGCCACCAGCGCACGAGGAGTGGCCCAAGAGACCCAGTACTTC